One and the same sample provided the 13 T cell receptor beta chains below, sequenced in a study of blood T cell repertoires in COVID-19. This table comes from immunoSEQ multiplex PCR, and its TCRdb copy is limited to in-frame clones, with some not included. This table holds about 250,000 clones, 85% to 90% found once. The sequencing sample was made of peripheral blood. The receptor source for this set is a man older than 75 with acute or convalescent COVID-19.

The V call is TRBV18, the J call TRBJ2-1, with 11 positions matching TRBD2. Germline V gene lookup returns CDR1 KGHSH and CDR2 LQKENI. The J segment lost 3 bases and the V segment lost 4 bases, leaving 2 bases of the junction unmatched. This CDR3 is 15 amino acids long. CDR3: CASSLTSGSYNEQFF. The CDR3, as DNA: TGTGCCAGCTCACTTACTAGCGGGAGCTACAATGAGCAGTTCTTC.

This clone occurred once. V usage is TRBV5-4 and J usage is TRBJ2-2, with 8 bases fitting TRBD2. Germline V gene data show CDR1 as SGHNT and CDR2 as YYREEE (reference sequence). The CDR3 is 15 amino acids. V was pared by 4 bases and J by 5 bases, with 7 bases of the junction left unmatched. The CDR3 loop is CASSHGGGRTGELFF. For the CDR3, the DNA is TGTGCCAGCAGCCACGGGGGGGGCCGGACCGGGGAGCTGTTTTTT.

This chain links TRBV7-2 with TRBJ1-2; D call uncertain. V lost 1 base to trimming and J lost 1 base, with 10 bases between them. The germline gives CDR1 SGHTA, CDR2 FQGNSA. CDR3 length: 15 residues. The CDR3 nucleotides are TGTGCCAGCAGCTTAGACAGCAACGGTAACTATGGCTACACCTTC. This encodes CASSLDSNGNYGYTF.

V usage is TRBV28 and J usage is TRBJ1-5; 7 positions agree with TRBD1. The CDR3 sequence is 15 residues long. V lost 6 bases and J lost 6; bases outside the gene matches: 11. Germline CDR1 is MDHEN and CDR2 is SYDVKM. CDR3 sequence reads: CASSSPVQGFQPQHF. The CDR3 DNA is TGTGCCAGCAGCTCCCCTGTACAGGGGTTTCAGCCCCAGCATTTT.

The rearrangement uses TRBV15 and TRBJ2-7; 7 positions match TRBD1. The CDR3 has 15 residues. The J segment lost 3 bases and the V segment lost 0 bases, leaving 5 bases of the junction unmatched. The germline V gene has CDR1 LNHNV and CDR2 YYDKDF (reference sequence). The CDR3 nucleotides are TGTGCCACCAGCAGAGAACAGGGGTTTGTCTACGAGCAGTACTTC. Residues: CATSREQGFVYEQYF.

The CDR3 DNA follows: TGTGCCAGCAGCTTAGATCTGGCATCTGAAGCTTTCTTT. Its translation: CASSLDLASEAFF. The chain carries TRBV7-2 and TRBJ1-1; D unclear. From germline, CDR1 is SGHTA and CDR2 FQGNSA. The CDR3 is 13 amino acids. The V end was cut by 1 base, the J end by 6 bases, with 9 bases between. Together with reference TRBV7-2 and TRBJ1-1, the CDR3 gives the full variable domain: GAGVSQSPSNKVTEKGKDVELRCDPISGHTALYWYRQSLGQGLEFLIYFQGNSAPDKSGLPSDRFSAERTGGSVSTLTIQRTQQEDSAVYLCASSLDLASEAFFGQGTRLTVV.

The J gene is TRBJ2-4, the V gene TRBV11-2; no clear D. Germline CDR1 and CDR2: SGHAT and FQNNGV. This CDR3 has 16 residues. Deletions cut 4 bases from V and 1 base from J, with 14 bases between. The CDR3 nucleotides read TGTGCCAGCAGCTACCTAGAGGCGCCCGCCAAAAACATTCAGTACTTC. It yields the protein CASSYLEAPAKNIQYF.

J is TRBJ1-5 and V is TRBV6-2 or TRBV6-3; D may be TRBD1 (5 bases). The CDR3 sequence is 18 residues long. V dropped 4 bases and J dropped 11 bases, with 30 bases sitting between them. The germline V gene has CDR1 MNHEY and CDR2 SVGEGT. The CDR3 loop is CASSSDRLPTISSSAQHF. The CDR3 DNA is TGTGCCAGCAGTTCCGACAGACTCCCCACTATCAGCTCGTCGGCCCAGCATTTT.

The CDR3 loop reads CASSRADRGKTEAFF. CDR3 in DNA: TGTGCCAGCAGCCGCGCGGATAGGGGAAAGACTGAAGCTTTCTTT. This chain uses TRBV6-6 with TRBJ1-1, with D tentatively TRBD1 (5 bases). V lost 6 bases to trimming and J lost 5 bases, with 19 bases between them. CDR1 is MNHNY and CDR2 is SVGAGI in the germline V gene (reference sequence). CDR3 length: 15 residues.

The genes are TRBV5-4 and TRBJ2-1; 11 bases are shared with TRBD2. CDR3 length equals 17 residues. The germline CDR1 and CDR2 sequences are SGHNT and YYREEE (reference sequence). After removal of 5 bases from V and 0 bases from J, the junction contained 7 bases not matched to a gene. The CDR3 sequence is CASRRLAGGSSYNEQFF. DNA of the CDR3: TGTGCCAGCAGGCGTTTAGCGGGAGGGAGCTCCTACAATGAGCAGTTCTTC.

The chain uses TRBV11-2 and TRBJ1-3; D unclear. Germline V gives CDR1 SGHAT, CDR2 FQNNGV. The CDR3 has 14 residues. V was cut by 2 bases and J by 0 bases, with 5 bases left in between. CDR3 protein: CASSLLISGNTIYF. The CDR3 DNA reads TGTGCCAGCAGCTTACTTATCTCTGGAAACACCATATATTTT. The whole variable domain, remainder taken from reference TRBV11-2 and TRBJ1-3, is EAGVAQSPRYKIIEKRQSVAFWCNPISGHATLYWYQQILGQGPKLLIQFQNNGVVDDSQLPKDRFSAERLKGVDSTLKIQPAKLEDSAVYLCASSLLISGNTIYFGEGSWLTVV.

The chain combines TRBV16 with TRBJ1-5; maybe TRBD1 (6 bases). This CDR3 is 14 amino acids long. CDR1 and CDR2 (germline): KGHSY, FQNENV. The V gene lost 3 bases and the J gene lost 3 bases, with 9 bases spanning the gap. The CDR3: CASSQGHTNQPQHF. Written as DNA, the CDR3 is TGTGCCAGCAGCCAGGGACATACCAATCAGCCCCAGCATTTT.

The rearrangement joins TRBV19 to TRBJ2-7; no reliable D call. Germline CDR1 is LNHDA and CDR2 is SQIVND (reference sequence). The CDR3 length is 13 residues. Trimming stripped 5 bases from V and 1 base from J, with 9 bases between. CDR3 region: CASSRSASYEQYF. CDR3 nucleotides: TGTGCCAGTAGTCGCAGCGCGTCCTACGAGCAGTACTTC.